Here is one T cell receptor (beta chain) with its context. These data belong to a study of T-cell memory formation after mild COVID-19. Study background: Among the donors, TCR clusters were largely specific to each donor.

TCRdb re-analysed the 5' RACE reads in MiXCR, keeping a single row per CDR3 protein. The sample holds about 610,000 distinct CDR3 sequences; around 15% are singletons and the top ten take about 8.1%. The origin of this receptor is an adult woman who had mild COVID-19 (a few samples of this study predate the infection). Cell type and time point are not known. The source material was PBMCs or a T cell subset sorted from them (not recorded which).

The CDR3 sequence: CASSLNRAPTDTQYF. The CDR3 DNA sequence: TGCGCCAGCAGCTTAAACAGGGCCCCCACAGATACGCAGTATTTT. The genes are TRBV5-1 and TRBJ2-3; weak D call: TRBD1 (6 bases). Per the germline V gene, CDR1 is SGHRS and CDR2 is YFSETQ. Trimming removed 2 bases from V and 2 bases from J, with 12 bases in between. This CDR3 is built from 15 residues.